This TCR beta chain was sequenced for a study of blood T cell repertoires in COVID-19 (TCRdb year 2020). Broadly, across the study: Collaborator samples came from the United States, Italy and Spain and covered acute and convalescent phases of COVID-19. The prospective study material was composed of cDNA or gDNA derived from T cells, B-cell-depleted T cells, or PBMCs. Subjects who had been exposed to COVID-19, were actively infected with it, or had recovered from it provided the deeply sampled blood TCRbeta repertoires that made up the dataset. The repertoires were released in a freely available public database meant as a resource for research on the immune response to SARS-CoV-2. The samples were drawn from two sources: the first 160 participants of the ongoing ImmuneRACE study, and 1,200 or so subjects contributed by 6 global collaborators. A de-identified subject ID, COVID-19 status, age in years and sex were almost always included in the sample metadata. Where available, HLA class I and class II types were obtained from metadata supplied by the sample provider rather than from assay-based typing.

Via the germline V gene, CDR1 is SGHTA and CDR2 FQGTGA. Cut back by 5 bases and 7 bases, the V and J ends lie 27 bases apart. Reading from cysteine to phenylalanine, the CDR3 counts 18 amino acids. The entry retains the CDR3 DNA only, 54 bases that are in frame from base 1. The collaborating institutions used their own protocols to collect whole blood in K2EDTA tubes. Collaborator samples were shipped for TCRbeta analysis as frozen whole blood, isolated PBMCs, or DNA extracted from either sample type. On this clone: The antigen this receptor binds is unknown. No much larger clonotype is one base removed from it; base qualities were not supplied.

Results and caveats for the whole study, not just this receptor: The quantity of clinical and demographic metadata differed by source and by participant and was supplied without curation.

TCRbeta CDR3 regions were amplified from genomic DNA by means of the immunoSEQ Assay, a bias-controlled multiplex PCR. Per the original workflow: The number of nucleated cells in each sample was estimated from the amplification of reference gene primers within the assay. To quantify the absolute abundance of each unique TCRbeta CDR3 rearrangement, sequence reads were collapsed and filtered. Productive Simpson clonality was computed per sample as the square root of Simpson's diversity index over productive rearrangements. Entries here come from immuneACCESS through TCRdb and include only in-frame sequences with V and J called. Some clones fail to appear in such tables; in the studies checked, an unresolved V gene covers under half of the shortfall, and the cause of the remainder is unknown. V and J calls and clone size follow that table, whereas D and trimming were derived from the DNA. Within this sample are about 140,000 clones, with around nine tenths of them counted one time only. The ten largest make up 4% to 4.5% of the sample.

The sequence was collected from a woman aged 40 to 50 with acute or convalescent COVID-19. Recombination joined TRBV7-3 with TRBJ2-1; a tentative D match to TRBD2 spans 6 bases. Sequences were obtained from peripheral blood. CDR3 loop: CASSIQHLGGPGRNEQFF. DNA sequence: TGTGCCAGCAGCATTCAACATCTGGGGGGACCCGGCAGGAATGAGCAGTTCTTC.